A single T cell receptor (beta chain) is shown here with its context. This clonotype was found many times. The clone's antigen remains unknown. No much larger clone exists at a distance of one base, and base qualities are not known. Read against the paper, the sample's time point label means: newly diagnosed GD, antithyroid drugs for less than 3 months. RNA was extracted from PBMCs in TRIzol for both TCR sequencing and RNA sequencing. Graves' disease was diagnosed according to American Thyroid Association guidelines. Recruitment of patients was carried out at an endocrinology department in Xi'an, China. Each patient gave roughly 8.4 milliliters of peripheral blood, collected in an EDTA anticoagulant tube. Ficoll Paque Plus density gradient separation was used to isolate PBMCs, and no additional T cell sorting was done. RNA quality was checked with an Agilent 2100 Bioanalyzer and agarose gel, and concentration with a NanoDrop 2000.

The CDR3 sequence holds 15 residues, the cysteine and phenylalanine included. Just CDR3 DNA is preserved here, 45 bases in frame from base 1. Reading the germline V gene gives CDR1 MNHNS and CDR2 SASEGT. V lost 2 bases and J lost 9 bases, and the count of bases not matched to a germline gene is 8. The data were taken from a study of regulatory T cells in long-lasting Graves disease (TCRdb year 2021). About the investigation overall: Patients with newly diagnosed Graves' disease had been on antithyroid drugs for under 3 months. The study took place in China and was registered as a clinical trial. A total of about 33 samples underwent TCR sequencing: around 13 from persistent and approximately 20 from newly diagnosed Graves' disease patients. Patients with persistent Graves' disease were compared with patients with newly diagnosed Graves' disease using TCR sequencing and RNA sequencing of peripheral blood. Broad study findings and their caveats: Lower TCR Shannon entropy and fewer highly expanded clones were observed in persistent Graves' disease patients than in newly diagnosed patients, which suggested clonal expansion. Patients with persistent disease shared more public clonotypes (fewer than 3,000) than newly diagnosed patients did (about 1,000). The authors acknowledged the small sample size as a limitation that may reduce accuracy. TRBV28, TRBJ1-2 and TRBJ2-5 were preferentially used in persistent disease, while TRBV20-1 and TRBJ2-1 were favored in newly diagnosed disease. Sequencing and analysis were restricted to the TCR beta chain. Because the primary lesion, thyroid tissue, could not be accessed, the study looked at peripheral blood alone.

The method behind the library was multiplex PCR. TCRdb lists the instrument as Illumina HiSeq 4000. TCR beta libraries were built with iRepertoire HTBI primers and Arm-PCR amplification of CDR3 regions. Gel purification was performed on PCR products prior to sequencing. The study's own analysis went as follows. Across samples, about 63 TRBV and 13 to 15 TRBJ segments were identified and used for gene usage analysis of CDR3 amino acid clonotypes. COPE and FqMerger were used to merge filtered high-quality paired reads into contigs. BLAST was used to align contigs to the IMGT TRBV, TRBD and TRBJ reference genes, and CDR3 was defined following IMGT. Highly expanded clones were defined as clonotypes with a frequency above 0.1%. Shannon entropy was used to measure repertoire diversity, and the Gini coefficient was used to measure V-J evenness. Public clonotypes were defined as clonotypes shared by more than one individual. In TCRdb, the public reads were trimmed at Q25 with fastp and aligned with MiXCR, with productive beta chains retained. Each entry merges the rows of one CDR3 protein and shows their most common DNA and genes. None of the V and J calls come from the authors' own analysis; TCRdb made them. This sample gives almost 450,000 distinct CDR3 sequences in total; 16% of them show up just once. In total, the top ten clones hold around 10% of the sample.

The same specimen was also included in a second study, on T cells in Graves' hyperthyroidism and ophthalmopathy. The second investigation adds: A patient counted as having stable Graves' hyperthyroidism if no progression to ophthalmopathy occurred over 18 months of follow-up. The hyperthyroidism patients were between 18 and 65 years old and newly diagnosed, with a disease duration of less than 2 months. Exclusion was applied to patients with uncontrolled infections, other autoimmune diseases, pregnancy or lactation. Clinical symptoms, serum thyroxine and TRAb, thyroid ultrasound, and orbital computed tomography formed the basis for the diagnoses. The TCR CDR3 was subjected to a first round of RT-PCR using the HTBI primer set and the Qiagen OneStep RT-PCR kit. Most expanded thyroid clonotypes (frequency above 0.001) were also found in blood, which suggests that blood repertoires may mirror thyroid immune responses. In cross-validation, a model built on a 13 V-J signature told ophthalmopathy apart from stable hyperthyroidism with approximately 90% sensitivity and roughly 83% specificity, and in testing the same model reached 80%/75%. In validation, progression to ophthalmopathy was predicted by the model with 65% to 71% sensitivity and under 85% specificity, a median of around 5.9 months before onset. A discovery cohort of 95 to 100 patients, 43 with Graves' ophthalmopathy and more than 55 with stable Graves' hyperthyroidism, was used to find distinguishing TCR V-J signatures. Prospective prediction of ophthalmopathy was tested in an independent validation cohort consisting of fewer than 20 hyperthyroidism patients and 15 to 17 patients who later progressed to ophthalmopathy. The 100 or so discovery patients were randomly divided into training and test sets at a 7:3 ratio. In six Graves' hyperthyroidism patients, the study also compared T-cell repertoires from thyroid tissue with T-cell repertoires from blood. Once sampling was done, hyperthyroidism patients were given methimazole at a starting dose of 30 mg daily, whereas ophthalmopathy patients were given high-dose intravenous methylprednisolone. Libraries were constructed in a second round of multiplex PCR, after which size selection and purification were performed. Libraries were sequenced paired-end with 100 bp reads on an Illumina HiSeq2000. SOAPnuke was used to process the raw data, with reads discarded if the reads contained adapters or uncalled bases, had a mean Phred below 15, or lacked an exact constant-primer or identifier match. High-quality paired reads were merged using COPE v1.2.5, and each unique nucleotide sequence was defined as a clonotype. MiTCR v1.1 was used to align the clonotypes against IMGT TRBV, TRBD and TRBJ reference segments. Analysis was restricted to V-J combinations with a frequency above 0.0001, which covered 99.2% of repertoires. A TCS score was defined as the ratio between F50 (clonal expansion) and ExV (chaos), using BLOSUM62-based TCRdist between CDR3 peptides within each V-J. Welch's t-statistics and random forest reduced some 510 V-J features to 10 to 15, which were used in a naive Bayes classifier (R e1071). No statistical method was used to fix the sample size in advance, and group allocation was not hidden from the investigators. The paper reports TCR Vbeta CDR3 sequencing of some 140 peripheral blood samples: 43 ophthalmopathy, under 85 hyperthyroidism and 17 progressor patients.

This sequence originates from a woman aged 25 to 39 with Graves disease. Donor details come from another sample of the same person, matched by shared clones. This receptor chain uses TRBV6-1 and TRBJ2-1; 9 middle bases align to TRBD2. This material consisted of peripheral blood mononuclear cells (PBMCs), taken at new diagnosis, from a patient treated with antithyroid drugs. The sequenced DNA: TGTGCCAGCAGTGAATGGGTGCGGGAGGGGGGTGAGCAGTTCTTC. Its translation is CASSEWVREGGEQFF.